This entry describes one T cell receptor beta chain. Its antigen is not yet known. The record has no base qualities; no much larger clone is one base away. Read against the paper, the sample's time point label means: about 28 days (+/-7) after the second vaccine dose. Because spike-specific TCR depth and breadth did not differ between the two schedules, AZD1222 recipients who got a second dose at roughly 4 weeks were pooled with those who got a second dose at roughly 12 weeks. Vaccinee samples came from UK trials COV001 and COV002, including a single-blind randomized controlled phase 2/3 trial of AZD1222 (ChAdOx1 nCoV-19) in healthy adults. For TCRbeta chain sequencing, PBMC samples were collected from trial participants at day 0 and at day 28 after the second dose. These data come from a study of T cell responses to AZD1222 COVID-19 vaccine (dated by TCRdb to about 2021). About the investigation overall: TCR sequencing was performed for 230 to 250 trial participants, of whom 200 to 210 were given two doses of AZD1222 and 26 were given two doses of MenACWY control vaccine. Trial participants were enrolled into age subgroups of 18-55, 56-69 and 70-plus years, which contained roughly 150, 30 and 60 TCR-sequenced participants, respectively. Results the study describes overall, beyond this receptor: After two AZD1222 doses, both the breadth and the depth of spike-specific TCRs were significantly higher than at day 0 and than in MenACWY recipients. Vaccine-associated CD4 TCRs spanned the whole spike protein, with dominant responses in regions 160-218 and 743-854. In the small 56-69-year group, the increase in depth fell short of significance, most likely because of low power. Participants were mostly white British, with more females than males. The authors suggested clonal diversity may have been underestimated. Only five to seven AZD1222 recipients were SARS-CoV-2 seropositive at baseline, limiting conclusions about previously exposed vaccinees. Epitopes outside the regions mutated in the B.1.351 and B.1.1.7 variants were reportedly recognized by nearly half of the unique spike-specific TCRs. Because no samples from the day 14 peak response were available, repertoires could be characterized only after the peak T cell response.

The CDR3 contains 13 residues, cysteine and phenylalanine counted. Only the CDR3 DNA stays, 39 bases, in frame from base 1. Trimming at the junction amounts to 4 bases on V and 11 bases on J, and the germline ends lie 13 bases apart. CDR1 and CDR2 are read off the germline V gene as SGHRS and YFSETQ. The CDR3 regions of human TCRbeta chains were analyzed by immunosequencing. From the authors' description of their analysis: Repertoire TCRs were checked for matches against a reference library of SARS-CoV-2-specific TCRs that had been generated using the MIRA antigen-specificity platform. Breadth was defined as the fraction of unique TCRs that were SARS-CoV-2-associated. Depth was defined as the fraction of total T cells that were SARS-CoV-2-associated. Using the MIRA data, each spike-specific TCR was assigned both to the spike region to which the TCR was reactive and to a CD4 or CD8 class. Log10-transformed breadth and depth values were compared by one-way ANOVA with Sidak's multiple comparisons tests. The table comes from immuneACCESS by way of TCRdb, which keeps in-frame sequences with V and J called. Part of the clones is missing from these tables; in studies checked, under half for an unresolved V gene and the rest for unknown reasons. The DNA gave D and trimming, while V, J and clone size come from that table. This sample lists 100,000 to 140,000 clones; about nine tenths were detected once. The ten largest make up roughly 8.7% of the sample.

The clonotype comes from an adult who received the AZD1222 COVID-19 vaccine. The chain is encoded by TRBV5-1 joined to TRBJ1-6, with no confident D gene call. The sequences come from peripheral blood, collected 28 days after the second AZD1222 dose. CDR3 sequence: CASSGLHGAPLHF. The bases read TGCGCCAGCAGCGGACTTCATGGGGCACCCCTCCACTTT. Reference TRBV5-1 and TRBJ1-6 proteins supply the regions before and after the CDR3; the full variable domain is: KAGVTQTPRYLIKTRGQQVTLSCSPISGHRSVSWYQQTPGQGLQFLFEYFSETQRNKGNFPGRFSGRQFSNSRSEMNVSTLELGDSALYLCASSGLHGAPLHFGNGTRLTVT.